Below, 20 T cell receptor beta chains from the same sample are listed, as sequenced in a study of T cell responses to AZD1222 COVID-19 vaccine. The protocol was immunoSEQ multiplex PCR, while the TCRdb copy is restricted to in-frame clones and leaves out a portion. The sample lists about 150,000 clones, roughly nine tenths occurring once. Sequenced material: peripheral blood, taken on day 0 of MenACWY control vaccination. All receptors come from an adult in good health.

The chain joins TRBV5-1 to TRBJ2-5; the match to TRBD2 covers 12 bases. The CDR3 consists of 15 residues. J lost 3 bases, V lost 0 bases, and 0 bases had no gene match. CDR1 and CDR2 from the germline V gene are SGHRS and YFSETQ. CDR3 loop: CASSLGLAGEETQYF. CDR3 coding DNA: TGCGCCAGCAGCTTGGGACTAGCGGGGGAAGAGACCCAGTACTTC.

The chain is built from TRBV3-1 (or the pseudogene TRBV3-2) and TRBJ1-3; possible D gene TRBD1, 6 bases. Trimming took 6 bases from V and 4 from J, leaving 16 bases between them. CDR3 length equals 15 residues. The germline gives CDR1 LGHDT, CDR2 YNNKEL (reference sequence). The CDR3, as DNA: TGTGCCAGCAGAGGGGGGTACAATGCCGGAAACACCATATATTTT. It is translated as CASRGGYNAGNTIYF.

The chain is built from TRBV4-3 and TRBJ2-7; maybe TRBD1 (5 bases). This CDR3 comprises 17 residues. Germline-derived CDR1 and CDR2 are LGHNA and YSLEER. Trimming took off 2 bases at V and 6 bases at J, with 23 bases between the two ends. The CDR3 DNA reads TGCGCCAGCAGCCAACGTACGGACGGTTCCCTTAGGGGCGAGCAGTACTTC. Translation gives CASSQRTDGSLRGEQYF.

The rearrangement joins TRBV6-1 to TRBJ1-4, with TRBD1 as a possible D gene (6 bases). CDR3 size: 15 residues. Germline assignment: CDR1 MNHNS and CDR2 SASEGT. V was shortened by 1 base and J by 7 bases, with 13 bases between the two germline ends. The CDR3 sequence is CASSEGGARGEKLFF. CDR3 in DNA: TGTGCCAGCAGTGAAGGGGGGGCGCGGGGTGAAAAACTGTTTTTT.

The chain combines TRBV7-3 with TRBJ2-1; maybe TRBD2 (6 bases). The germline CDR1 and CDR2 sequences are SGHTA and FQGTGA. The CDR3 consists of 15 residues. V shed 1 base and J shed 1 base, with 8 bases lying between them. The CDR3 loop reads CASSLSGASYNEQFF. The CDR3 bases are TGTGCCAGCAGCTTAAGCGGGGCTTCCTACAATGAGCAGTTCTTC.

This clone was observed a single time. This sequence joins TRBV25-1 and TRBJ1-2; D remains ambiguous. This CDR3 has 11 residues. Germline CDR1 is MGHDK and CDR2 is SYGVNS. Trimming took 2 bases from V and 7 from J, leaving 5 bases between them. The CDR3 DNA follows: TGTGCCAGCAGTGAAATAGGTGGCTACACCTTC. Its protein is CASSEIGGYTF.

This clone was observed a few times. The V call is TRBV10-2, the J call TRBJ1-3; a weak D match, TRBD1 (5 bases). Trimming cost V 8 bases and J 0 bases, with 8 bases left between them. This CDR3 is 13 amino acids long. CDR1 and CDR2 from the germline V gene are WSHSY and SAAADI. The CDR3, as DNA: TGCGCCAGCTTCGGGACCTCTGGAAACACCATATATTTT. It translates to CASFGTSGNTIYF.

This clone was seen a handful of times. The genes are TRBV6-4 and TRBJ2-1; 8 positions match TRBD2. V trimming: 4 bases; J trimming: 15 bases; junction bases outside the gene matches: 11. The CDR3 has 13 amino acids. The V gene's germline CDR1 is MRHNA and CDR2 SNTAGT. CDR3 region: CASSARGSGGVFF. CDR3 sequence (DNA): TGTGCCAGCAGTGCCCGAGGAAGCGGGGGTGTGTTCTTC.

This clone has a single count. The gene calls are TRBV18 and TRBJ1-1, with 8 bases lining up with TRBD1. CDR3 length equals 15 residues. V lost 2 bases, J lost 1 base, and 3 bases stayed unmatched. CDR1 KGHSH and CDR2 LQKENI come from the germline V gene. CDR3 coding DNA: TGTGCCAGCTCACCAACTGGGACAGGGAACACTGAAGCTTTCTTT. It codes for CASSPTGTGNTEAFF.

The chain recombines TRBV7-2 with TRBJ2-3; D is perhaps TRBD1 or TRBD2 (5 bases each). Trimming pared 0 bases from V and 5 bases from J, leaving 12 bases between. Germline CDR1 SGHTA, CDR2 FQGNSA. The CDR3 has 15 residues. The CDR3 spells CASSLAGFGGDTQYF. In nucleotides, the CDR3 is TGTGCCAGCAGCTTAGCGGGTTTTGGGGGAGATACGCAGTATTTT.

As concerns this clone: Other nucleotide sequences from this sample produce the same CDR3. CDR3 bases: TGTGCCATCAGTGAGTCGAGAGATACGCAGTATTTT. This sequence encodes CAISESRDTQYF. V usage is TRBV10-3 and J usage is TRBJ2-3, with no clear D. The CDR3 consists of 12 residues. Trimming pared 0 bases from V and 5 bases from J, leaving 3 bases between. Germline V gives CDR1 ENHRY, CDR2 SYGVKD.

The J gene is TRBJ1-1, the V gene TRBV6-5; 10 bases map to TRBD1. V lost 5 bases to trimming and J lost 4 bases; unmatched junction nucleotides: 4. This CDR3 contains 14 residues. The germline V gene encodes CDR1 MNHEY and CDR2 SVGAGI. CDR3 DNA: TGTGCCAGCAGTCGACAGGGGGCAAGCACTGAAGCTTTCTTT. Translated: CASSRQGASTEAFF.

J is TRBJ1-1 and V is TRBV24-1, with TRBD1 as a possible D gene (6 bases). The V end was cut by 4 bases, the J end by 4 bases, with 9 bases between. The CDR3 consists of 13 residues. Looked up from germline, CDR1 is KGHDR and CDR2 is SFDVKD. For the CDR3, the DNA is TGTGCCACCAGTGACATCAGGGGCACTGAAGCTTTCTTT. This codes for CATSDIRGTEAFF.

The chain links TRBV4-1 to TRBJ1-5, with TRBD1 matching 8 bases. The CDR3 has 14 amino acids. V lost 4 bases and J lost 6; bases outside the gene matches: 5. Looked up from germline, CDR1 is MGHRA and CDR2 is YSYEKL. CDR3 protein: CASSPRGQSQPQHF. In DNA, the CDR3 is TGCGCCAGCAGCCCCAGGGGGCAGAGTCAGCCCCAGCATTTT.

This sequence joins TRBV5-6 and TRBJ2-3; 8 bases agree with TRBD2. The CDR3 covers 14 residues. Germline V gives CDR1 SGHDT, CDR2 YYEEEE. With 5 bases clipped from V and 5 bases from J, the junction kept 7 bases outside the gene matches. CDR3 in amino acids: CASRSGTSRDTQYF. CDR3 bases: TGTGCCAGCAGATCCGGGACTAGTCGAGATACGCAGTATTTT.

This clone is a singleton in its sample. The chain has TRBV28 and TRBJ1-5, with 7 bases fitting TRBD1. There are 17 residues in the CDR3. The J segment lost 0 bases and the V segment lost 7 bases, leaving 12 bases of the junction unmatched. Germline CDR1 and CDR2: MDHEN and SYDVKM. CDR3 sequence (DNA): TGTGCCAGCAAACCCAGGGGGGGGGCATATAGCAATCAGCCCCAGCATTTT. This sequence encodes CASKPRGGAYSNQPQHF.

The table lists this clone with a count of one. The chain employs TRBV6-5 and TRBJ1-6; D is unclear. V lost 8 bases to trimming and J lost 5 bases, with 10 bases between them. The CDR3 consists of 13 residues. Germline V gene data show CDR1 as MNHEY and CDR2 as SVGAGI. For the CDR3, the DNA is TGTGCCAGCGGCCGGCCAGATAATTCACCCCTCCACTTT. Translated: CASGRPDNSPLHF.

The CDR3 coding sequence is TGTGCCAGCAGCTTAGGGGTGGAACAGGGGGCGGAAAAACTGTTTTTT. Protein sequence: CASSLGVEQGAEKLFF. The genes are TRBV7-9 and TRBJ1-4, with TRBD1 identical over 9 bases. The CDR3 is made up of 16 amino acids. With V trimmed by 1 base and J by 8 bases, 8 bases remained unmatched. CDR1 is SEHNR and CDR2 is FQNEAQ in the germline V gene (reference sequence).

This clone has only one observation. The chain joins TRBV18 to TRBJ1-1; 8 bases agree with TRBD1. The CDR3 has 16 amino acids. Germline V lookup: CDR1 KGHSH, CDR2 LQKENI. After removal of 3 bases from V and 1 base from J, the junction contained 7 bases not matched to a gene. CDR3 DNA sequence: TGTGCCAGCTCACCCGGACAGGGACTCGAGAACACTGAAGCTTTCTTT. Translated: CASSPGQGLENTEAFF.

This clone was counted between two and nine times. Different DNA sequences within this sample yield the same CDR3. The chain couples TRBV18 to TRBJ1-5; D unclear. The CDR3 covers 13 residues. Germline V gene sequence: CDR1 KGHSH, CDR2 LQKENI. The germline V and J ends were trimmed by 5 bases and 2 bases, with 7 bases remaining between them. The CDR3 reads CASSGLGNQPQHF. CDR3 bases: TGTGCCAGCTCAGGGTTGGGCAATCAGCCCCAGCATTTT.